This T cell receptor (beta chain) was identified during a study of T cells after yellow fever vaccination. Each CDR3 protein is one row after TCRdb ran MiXCR on the 5' RACE reads. Of hundreds of thousands of distinct CDR3 sequences listed, roughly an eighth were seen once; the top ten hold more than 12%. Per germline, CDR1 SEHNR and CDR2 FQNEAQ (reference sequence). This CDR3 comprises 13 residues. Trimming took off 3 bases at V and 13 bases at J, with 16 bases between the two ends. The sequence was collected from a man under 40 who received the YFV17D yellow fever vaccine. Source: PBMCs, taken on the day of the yellow fever booster vaccination. This chain uses TRBV7-9 with TRBJ2-1; D is possibly TRBD1 or TRBD2 (5 bases each). The CDR3 DNA follows: TGTGCCAGCAGCTTTCTCGGACTCAGGGAACAGTTCTTC. It encodes CASSFLGLREQFF.